This TCR beta chain derives from a study of blood T cell repertoires in COVID-19. Study in general: From the United States, Italy and Spain came samples of acute and convalescent COVID-19. Sample material is recorded as cDNA or gDNA derived from T cells, B-cell-depleted T cells, or PBMCs.

This CDR3 spans 17 amino acids. Per germline, CDR1 LGHDT and CDR2 YNNKEL (reference sequence). V was cut by 4 bases and J by 0 bases, with 16 bases left in between. Per the study methods: The assay estimated nucleated cells by amplifying reference gene primers. Only in-frame clones appear in the TCRdb table, and some are missing; sequencing was by immunoSEQ multiplex PCR. The V and J calls and clone size come from that table; D and trimming were worked out from the DNA. Among some 110,000 clones listed, 75% to 90% were seen once. The sequenced sample was peripheral blood. V is TRBV3-1 (or the pseudogene TRBV3-2) and J is TRBJ2-4; TRBD2 is a possible D gene (6 bases). This TCR was recovered from a man aged 70 or older with acute or convalescent COVID-19. The CDR3 DNA reads TGTGCCAGCAGCCTCTGGGCGGGGACCCTAGCCAAAAACATTCAGTACTTC. This codes for CASSLWAGTLAKNIQYF.